This entry features one TCR beta chain sequence. Its antigen is unidentified. The sample comes from a study of PD-1 blockade in mismatch repair-deficient tumors. Study-level findings and limits: Tumor-resident clones, often undetectable pretreatment in blood, expanded then contracted after pembrolizumab.

Clones were sequenced by immunoSEQ multiplex PCR, and TCRdb holds only the in-frame ones, with some missing. The repertoire holds approximately 38,000 clones, with approximately 81% as singletons. Mismatch repair deficiency was confirmed in all patients, by PCR or immunohistochemistry. TCR sequencing covered a few patients who responded to pembrolizumab. CDR3 length: 16 amino acids. The V and J ends lost 2 bases and 2 bases respectively, with 17 bases between them. Germline V gene sequence: CDR1 GTSNPN, CDR2 SVGIG (reference sequence). The material was peripheral blood, obtained about 76 weeks after starting pembrolizumab. The receptor was derived from an adult with mismatch repair-deficient cancer. J is TRBJ2-3 and V is TRBV30, with D perhaps matching TRBD2 (6 bases). The CDR3 nucleotides read TGTGCCTGGAGTACCGCAATAGCGGTTGTCACAGATACGCAGTATTTT. Protein sequence: CAWSTAIAVVTDTQYF.